One T cell receptor (beta chain) is described in this entry. The antigen is undetermined. Assay: immunoSEQ multiplex PCR; the TCRdb copy retains only in-frame clones and omits some. The repertoire has 68,000 or so clones, 75% to 90% of them found once; the top ten carry about 0.6%. The entry originates in a study of T cell clones after liver transplantation. Turning to the study itself: Graft-donor-reactive sequences were compared with third-party-reactive TCRbeta sequences from pre-transplant mixed lymphocyte reactions. Study conclusions and caveats: Migration into the graft, not deletion, may explain lost graft donor-reactive T cells.

Per germline, CDR1 WNHNN and CDR2 SYGVQD (reference sequence). The CDR3 consists of 14 residues. V gave up 0 bases and J gave up 3 bases, with 6 bases separating them. The source of this sequence is a human donor who received a liver transplant. Here the sequenced sample was CD4+ T cells from blood, taken before liver transplant. The chain couples TRBV10-1 to TRBJ2-1, with no clear D. The DNA of the CDR3 is TGCGCCAGCAGTGAGTCACACAGCTACAATGAGCAGTTCTTC. This codes for CASSESHSYNEQFF.